This section outlines one T cell receptor (beta chain) sequence together with its context. This record comes from a study of blood T cell repertoires in COVID-19. In the study overall: From the United States, Italy and Spain came samples of acute and convalescent COVID-19. T cells, B-cell-depleted T cells, or PBMCs provided the cDNA or gDNA that served as material.

The germline V gene encodes CDR1 GTSNPN and CDR2 SVGIG (reference sequence). V shed 3 bases and J 4 bases; nucleotides not matched to a gene: 3. This CDR3 comprises 14 residues. Here immunoSEQ multiplex PCR was the method, and the copy in TCRdb shows in-frame clones only, minus some. The table has 130,000 or so clones, around 86% seen once. J is TRBJ1-5 and V is TRBV30; 10 bases agree with TRBD1. Sequenced: peripheral blood. The sequence came from a woman aged 55 to 70 with active or convalescent COVID-19. The CDR3 spells CAWSDRGPNQPQHF. The CDR3 DNA sequence: TGTGCCTGGAGCGACAGGGGGCCTAATCAGCCCCAGCATTTT. The variable domain in full, completed from reference TRBV30 and TRBJ1-5, reads SQTIHQWPATLVQPVGSPLSLECTVEGTSNPNLYWYRQAAGRGLQLLFYSVGIGQISSEVPQNLSASRPQDRQFILSSKKLLLSDSGFYLCAWSDRGPNQPQHFGDGTRLSIL.